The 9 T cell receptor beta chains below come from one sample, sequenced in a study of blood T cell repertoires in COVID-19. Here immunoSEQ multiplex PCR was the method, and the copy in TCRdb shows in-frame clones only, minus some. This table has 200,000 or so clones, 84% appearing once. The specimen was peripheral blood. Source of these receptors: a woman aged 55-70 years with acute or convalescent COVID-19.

CDR3 loop: CASSLRRSVGYTF. CDR3 DNA sequence: TGTGCCAGCAGTTTGAGACGGAGCGTAGGCTACACCTTC. The chain has TRBV12-3 or TRBV12-4 and TRBJ1-2, with D hard to call. This CDR3 contains 13 residues. The V and J ends lost 3 bases and 8 bases respectively, with 13 bases between them.

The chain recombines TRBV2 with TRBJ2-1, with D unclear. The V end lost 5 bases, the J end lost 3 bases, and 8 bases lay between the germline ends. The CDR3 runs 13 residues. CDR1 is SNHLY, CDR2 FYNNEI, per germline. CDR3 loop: CASSFSVYNEQFF. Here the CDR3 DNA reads TGTGCCAGCAGTTTCAGTGTCTACAATGAGCAGTTCTTC.

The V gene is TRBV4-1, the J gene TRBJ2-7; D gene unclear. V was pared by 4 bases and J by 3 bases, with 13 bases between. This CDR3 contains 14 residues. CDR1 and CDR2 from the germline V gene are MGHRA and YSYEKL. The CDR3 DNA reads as TGCGCCAGCAGCCTAGTACTGGTTGACTACGAGCAGTACTTC. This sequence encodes CASSLVLVDYEQYF.

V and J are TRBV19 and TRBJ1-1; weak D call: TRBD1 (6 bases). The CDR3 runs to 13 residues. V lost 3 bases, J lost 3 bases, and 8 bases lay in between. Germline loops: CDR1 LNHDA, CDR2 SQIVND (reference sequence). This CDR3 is CASSIRGDTEAFF. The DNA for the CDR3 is TGTGCCAGTAGTATCAGGGGAGACACTGAAGCTTTCTTT.

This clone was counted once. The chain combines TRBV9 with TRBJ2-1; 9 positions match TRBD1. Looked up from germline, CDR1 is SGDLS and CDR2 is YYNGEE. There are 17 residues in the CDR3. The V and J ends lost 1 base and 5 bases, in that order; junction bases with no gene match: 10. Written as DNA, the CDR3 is TGTGCCAGCAGCGTATCAGCCAGGACAGGGGCCGACAATGAGCAGTTCTTC. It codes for CASSVSARTGADNEQFF.

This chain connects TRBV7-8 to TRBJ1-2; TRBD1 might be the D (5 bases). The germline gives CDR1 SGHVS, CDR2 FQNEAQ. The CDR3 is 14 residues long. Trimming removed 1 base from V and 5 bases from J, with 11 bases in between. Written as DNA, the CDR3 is TGTGCCAGCAGCTTAGACAGCCGGGGGTATGGCTACACCTTC. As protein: CASSLDSRGYGYTF.

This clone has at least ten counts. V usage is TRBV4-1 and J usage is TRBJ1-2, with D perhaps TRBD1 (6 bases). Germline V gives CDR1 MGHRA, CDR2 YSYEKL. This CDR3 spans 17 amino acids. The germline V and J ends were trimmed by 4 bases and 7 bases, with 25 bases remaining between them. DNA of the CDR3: TGCGCCAGCAGCCGCGAATGGACAGCCGGGTTTCTAGGTGGCTACACCTTC. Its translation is CASSREWTAGFLGGYTF.

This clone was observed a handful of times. The CDR3 DNA is TGCAGCGTTGAAGGGGGAGGGGATGGCTACACCTTC. Translation gives CSVEGGGDGYTF. This sequence joins TRBV29-1 and TRBJ1-2; D perhaps matches TRBD1 (5 bases). Deletions cut 1 base from V and 6 bases from J, with 9 bases between. The CDR3 loop spans 12 amino acids. CDR1 is SQVTM and CDR2 is ANQGSEA in the germline V gene.

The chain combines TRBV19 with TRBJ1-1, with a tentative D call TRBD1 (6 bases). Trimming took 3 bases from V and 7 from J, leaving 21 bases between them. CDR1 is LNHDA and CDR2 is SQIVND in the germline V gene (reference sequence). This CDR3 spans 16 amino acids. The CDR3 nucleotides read TGTGCCAGTAGTATCCCTGGGGGCGGAGGCCGGAGTGAAGCTTTCTTT. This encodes CASSIPGGGGRSEAFF.